This TCR beta chain was sequenced during a study of blood T cell repertoires in COVID-19. Study summary: The United States, Italy and Spain supplied acute and convalescent COVID-19 samples. In each case, the material was cDNA or gDNA derived from T cells, B-cell-depleted T cells, or PBMCs.

Authors' data handling: Quantification of nucleated cells was approximated via reference gene primer amplification. Here immunoSEQ multiplex PCR was the method, and the copy in TCRdb shows in-frame clones only, minus some. That table supplies the V and J calls and clone size; D and trimming were determined from the DNA. Of over 45,000 clones in the sample, roughly 83% are singletons; the top ten hold about 4.1%. Trimming took off 0 bases at V and 0 bases at J, with 12 bases between the two ends. This CDR3 is built from 17 residues. Germline CDR1 SGHAT, CDR2 FQNNGV. The chain employs TRBV11-2 and TRBJ1-3; unclear D gene. Material for sequencing was peripheral blood. The receptor's source is a man over 45 with active COVID-19. CDR3 DNA: TGTGCCAGCAGCTTAGAAGGAGTCTTCCTCTCTGGAAACACCATATATTTT. Its translation is CASSLEGVFLSGNTIYF.